This TCR beta chain was found in a study of identical twins. Using its own MiXCR run on the 5' RACE reads, TCRdb lists one record per CDR3 protein. The sample records approximately 530,000 distinct CDR3 sequences, 20% to 25% being singletons. This same sample was also part of a study on yellow fever vaccine responses in identical twins.

This sequence originates from a woman under 30 in good health. The sample consisted of CD4+ T cells sorted from blood.

The CDR3 region is CASSHLTGVDGYTF. CDR3 nucleotide sequence: TGTGCCAGCAGTCATCTGACAGGGGTGGATGGCTACACCTTC. V is TRBV2 and J is TRBJ1-2; 8 bases map to TRBD1. CDR1 and CDR2 (germline): SNHLY, FYNNEI. Trimming at V came to 5 bases and at J to 6 bases, leaving 8 bases not matched to a gene. The CDR3 is 14 amino acids. Together with reference TRBV2 and TRBJ1-2, the CDR3 gives the full variable domain: EPEVTQTPSHQVTQMGQEVILRCVPISNHLYFYWYRQILGQKVEFLVSFYNNEISEKSEIFDDQFSVERPDGSNFTLKIRSTKLEDSAMYFCASSHLTGVDGYTFGSGTRLTVV.